The present entry profiles one T cell receptor beta chain with its context. TCRdb's table, derived via immunoSEQ multiplex PCR, lists solely in-frame clones and lacks some. The sample yields over 25,000 clones, around 87% seen once. This record comes from a study of T cells in tuberculosis. The sequencing input was PBMCs. The TCR was taken from a donor between 10 and 35 years old with latent tuberculosis or without tuberculosis infection.

CDR3 DNA sequence: TGTGCCAGCAGTGACAGGGGGCTAATTAAAGGCGGATTTTTT. Translated: CASSDRGLIKGGFF. The chain carries TRBV28 and TRBJ1-4; 10 bases map to TRBD1. Germline CDR1 reads MDHEN; CDR2 reads SYDVKM. J gave up 17 bases and V 5 bases, and 14 bases lay outside the gene matches. The CDR3 spans 14 residues.